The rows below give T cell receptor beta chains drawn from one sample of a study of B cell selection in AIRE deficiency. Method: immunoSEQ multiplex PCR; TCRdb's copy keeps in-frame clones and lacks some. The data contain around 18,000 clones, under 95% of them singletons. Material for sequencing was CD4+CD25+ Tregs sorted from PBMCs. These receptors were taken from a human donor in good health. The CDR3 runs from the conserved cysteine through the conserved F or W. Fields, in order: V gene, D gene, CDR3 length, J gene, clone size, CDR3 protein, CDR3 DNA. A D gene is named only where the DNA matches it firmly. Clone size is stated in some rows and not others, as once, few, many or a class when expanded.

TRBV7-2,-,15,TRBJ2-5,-,CASTWGAGELETRYF,TGTGCCAGCACCTGGGGGGCGGGGGAGTTGGAGACCCGGTACTTC
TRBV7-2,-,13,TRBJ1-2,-,CASSLGGVYGYTF,TGTGCCAGCAGCTTAGGGGGCGTCTATGGCTACACCTTC
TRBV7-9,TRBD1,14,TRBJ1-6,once,CASSNAGGRSPLHF,TGTGCCAGCAGTAACGCAGGGGGACGGTCACCCCTCCACTTT
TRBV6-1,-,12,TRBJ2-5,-,CASRHGAETQYF,TGTGCCAGCAGACACGGCGCGGAGACCCAGTACTTC
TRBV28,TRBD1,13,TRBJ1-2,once,CASRQDRVYGYTF,TGTGCCAGCAGGCAAGACAGGGTCTATGGCTACACCTTC
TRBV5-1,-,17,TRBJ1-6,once,CASSFHLRQAFNSPLHF,TGCGCCAGCAGCTTTCACCTTCGACAGGCGTTTAATTCACCCCTCCACTTT
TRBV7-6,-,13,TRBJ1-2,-,CASSLGIGRGYTF,TGTGCCAGCAGCTTAGGCATAGGGAGAGGCTACACCTTC
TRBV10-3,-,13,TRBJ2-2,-,CASDSTNTGELFF,TGTGCCTCGGACTCGACTAACACCGGGGAGCTGTTTTTT
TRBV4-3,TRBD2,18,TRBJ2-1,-,CASSQEGSGGNPHLEQFF,TGCGCCAGCAGCCAAGAGGGGTCGGGGGGAAACCCCCACCTCGAGCAGTTCTTC
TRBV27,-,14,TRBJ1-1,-,CASSLLSPDTEAFF,TGTGCCAGCAGTCTTCTAAGCCCCGACACTGAAGCTTTCTTT
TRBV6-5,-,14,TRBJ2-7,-,CASTDPGGAYEQYF,TGTGCCAGCACCGATCCCGGAGGAGCCTACGAGCAGTACTTC
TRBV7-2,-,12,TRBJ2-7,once,CASSTVMDEQYF,TGTGCCAGCAGCACCGTGATGGACGAGCAGTACTTC
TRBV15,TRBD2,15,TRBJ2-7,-,CATSRDLREHHEQYF,TGTGCCACTAGCAGAGATCTGCGGGAGCACCACGAGCAGTACTTC
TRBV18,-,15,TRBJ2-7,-,CASSPKVAGSYEQYF,TGTGCCAGCTCACCTAAGGTGGCGGGGAGCTACGAGCAGTACTTC
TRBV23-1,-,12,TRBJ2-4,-,CASSRDRYIQYF,TGCGCCAGCAGTCGCGACAGGTACATTCAGTACTTC
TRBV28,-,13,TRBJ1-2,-,CASSLGLGLGYTF,TGTGCCAGCAGTTTGGGACTGGGCCTGGGCTACACCTTC
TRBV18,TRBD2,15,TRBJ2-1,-,CASSPGPGGGYEQFF,TGTGCCAGCTCACCCGGCCCCGGGGGGGGATATGAGCAGTTCTTC
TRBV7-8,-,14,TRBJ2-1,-,CASSLAGVYNEQFF,TGTGCCAGCAGCTTAGCCGGTGTCTACAATGAGCAGTTCTTC
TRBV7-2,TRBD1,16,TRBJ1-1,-,CASSPAGTGLNTEAFF,TGTGCCAGCAGCCCCGCCGGGACAGGTTTGAACACTGAAGCTTTCTTT
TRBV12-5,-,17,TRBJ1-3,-,CASGLEGQLNSGNTIYF,TGTGCTAGTGGTTTGGAGGGTCAGCTCAACTCTGGAAACACCATATATTTT
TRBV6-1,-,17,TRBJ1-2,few,CASSERDHNPRGYGYTF,TGTGCCAGCAGTGAAAGGGACCACAACCCGCGGGGCTATGGCTACACCTTC
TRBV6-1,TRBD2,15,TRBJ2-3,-,CVSSEGLAGRDTQYF,TGTGTCAGCAGTGAGGGTCTAGCGGGAAGGGATACGCAGTATTTT
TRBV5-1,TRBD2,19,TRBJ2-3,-,CASSLGLGTSGRSTDTQYF,TGCGCCAGCAGCCTGGGCCTCGGGACTAGCGGGAGGTCCACAGATACGCAGTATTTT
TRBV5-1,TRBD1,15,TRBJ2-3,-,CASSLNTGGLVAQYF,TGCGCCAGCAGCTTGAATACAGGGGGGTTAGTAGCGCAGTATTTT
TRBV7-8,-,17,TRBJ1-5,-,CASSLLPIAGSNQPQHF,TGTGCCAGCAGCTTACTTCCGATCGCGGGAAGCAATCAGCCCCAGCATTTT
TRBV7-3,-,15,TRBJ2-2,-,CASSPRDGGAGELFF,TGTGCCAGCAGCCCCCGGGACGGGGGCGCCGGGGAGCTGTTTTTT
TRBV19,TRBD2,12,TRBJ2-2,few,CASGRATGELFF,TGTGCCAGTGGGAGGGCGACCGGGGAGCTGTTTTTT
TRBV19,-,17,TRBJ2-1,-,CASSIIKRGKGDNEQFF,TGTGCCAGTAGTATTATTAAAAGGGGTAAAGGTGACAATGAGCAGTTCTTC
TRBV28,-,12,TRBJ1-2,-,CASRLTGRGYTF,TGTGCCAGCAGACTAACAGGGAGGGGCTACACCTTC
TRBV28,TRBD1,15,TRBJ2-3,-,CASSQGDLVGDTQYF,TGTGCCAGCAGCCAGGGGGACCTCGTAGGAGATACGCAGTATTTT
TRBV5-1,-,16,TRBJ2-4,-,CASSLLSVSAKNIQYF,TGCGCCAGCAGCTTGCTATCGGTCTCCGCCAAAAACATTCAGTACTTC
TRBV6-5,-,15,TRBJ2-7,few,CASSYSIVWKHEQYF,TGTGCCAGCAGTTACTCGATTGTATGGAAGCACGAGCAGTACTTC
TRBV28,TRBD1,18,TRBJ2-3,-,CASSLLITGGGGTDTQYF,TGTGCCAGCAGTTTACTAATCACAGGGGGTGGGGGCACAGATACGCAGTATTTT
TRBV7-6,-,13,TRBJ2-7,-,CASSPGATYEQYF,TGTGCCAGCAGCCCCGGGGCTACCTACGAGCAGTACTTC
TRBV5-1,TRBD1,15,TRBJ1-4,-,CASSIRTGRDEKLFF,TGCGCCAGCAGCATCCGGACAGGTCGAGATGAAAAACTGTTTTTT
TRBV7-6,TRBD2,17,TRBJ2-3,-,CASSSITSGRSADTQYF,TGTGCCAGCAGCTCTATTACTAGCGGGAGGAGCGCAGATACGCAGTATTTT
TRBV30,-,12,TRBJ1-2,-,CAGRGIDYGYTF,TGTGCCGGGCGGGGGATCGACTATGGCTACACCTTC
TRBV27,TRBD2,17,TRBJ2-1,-,CASSLYASGSSYNEQFF,TGTGCCAGCAGTTTATACGCTAGCGGGAGCTCCTACAATGAGCAGTTCTTC
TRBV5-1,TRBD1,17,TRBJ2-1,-,CASSRGTGLNGNNEQFF,TGCGCCAGCAGCAGAGGGACAGGGTTGAACGGCAACAATGAGCAGTTCTTC
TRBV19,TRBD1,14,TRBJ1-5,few,CASSMVTGVEPQHF,TGTGCCAGTAGTATGGTGACAGGGGTCGAGCCCCAGCATTTT
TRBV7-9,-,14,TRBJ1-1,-,CASSNPILNTEAFF,TGTGCCAGCAGCAACCCAATCCTGAACACTGAAGCTTTCTTT
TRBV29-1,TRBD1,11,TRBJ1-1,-,CSAGQTTEAFF,TGCAGCGCGGGACAGACAACTGAAGCTTTCTTT
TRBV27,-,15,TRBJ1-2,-,CASSQQGVYLYGYTF,TGTGCCAGCAGTCAACAGGGTGTCTATCTGTATGGCTACACCTTC
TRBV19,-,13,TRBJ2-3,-,CASSIPSTDTQYF,TGTGCCAGTAGTATCCCCTCCACAGATACGCAGTATTTT
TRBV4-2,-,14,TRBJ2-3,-,CASSPERYTDTQYF,TGTGCCAGCAGCCCTGAACGGTACACAGATACGCAGTATTTT
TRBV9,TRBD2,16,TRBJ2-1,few,CASSAYGLAGVNEQFF,TGTGCCAGCAGCGCCTACGGACTAGCGGGAGTCAATGAGCAGTTCTTC
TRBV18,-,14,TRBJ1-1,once,CASSQTVRDTEAFF,TGTGCCAGCTCGCAGACAGTTAGGGACACTGAAGCTTTCTTT
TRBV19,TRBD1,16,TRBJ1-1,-,CTSSGFGRGTNTEAFF,TGTACCAGTAGTGGGTTTGGCAGGGGGACCAACACTGAAGCTTTCTTT
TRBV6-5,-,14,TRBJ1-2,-,CASSYGSVNYGYTF,TGTGCCAGCAGTTACGGGTCGGTTAACTATGGCTACACCTTC